Presented here are 22 T cell receptor beta chains from one specimen sequenced in a study of T cell repertoires in cytomegalovirus infection. From the reads, TCRdb called clonotypes with MiXCR, one entry per CDR3 protein. Of some 300,000 distinct CDR3 sequences listed, roughly a tenth are singletons. Sample: PBMCs. These receptors originate from a human donor in good health (CMV status not recorded). Some clones in this sample may be carry-over from other donors' samples.

The chain combines TRBV18 with TRBJ2-7, with D unresolved. The CDR3 has 12 residues. CDR1 is KGHSH and CDR2 is LQKENI in the germline V gene. The V end was cut by 1 base, the J end by 3 bases, with 4 bases between. The DNA for the CDR3 is TGTGCCAGCTCACCACTGGACTACGAGCAGTACGTC. Protein sequence: CASSPLDYEQYV.

In this sample, this clonotype turned up many times. The rearrangement links TRBV7-9 to TRBJ1-2; D is unresolved. V lost 4 bases and J 8 bases, leaving 14 bases between the germline ends. CDR1 and CDR2 (germline): SEHNR, FQNEAQ (reference sequence). The CDR3 runs to 13 residues. CDR3 nucleotides: TGTGCCAGCAGCTCGCCACGCGACGGGGGCTACACCTTC. It yields the protein CASSSPRDGGYTF.

This chain links TRBV20-1 with TRBJ1-1, with a possible D match to TRBD1 (5 bases). CDR1 and CDR2 (germline): DFQATT, SNEGSKA (reference sequence). This CDR3 contains 16 residues. V lost 0 bases to trimming and J lost 0 bases, with 14 bases between them. For the CDR3, the DNA is TGCAGTGCTAGAGATGGGACTGTCTTTTTGAACACTGAAGCTTTCTTT. As protein: CSARDGTVFLNTEAFF.

This clonotype has ten or more counts. The chain is built from TRBV4-1 and TRBJ2-2; D is unclear. There are 15 residues in the CDR3. CDR1 and CDR2 from the germline V gene are MGHRA and YSYEKL. Trimming left V 1 base short and J 4 bases short, with 10 bases between. The CDR3 region has the DNA TGCGCCAGCAGCCAAGTCCGTCAGAGCACCGGGGAGCTGTTTTTT. Its protein product is CASSQVRQSTGELFF.

This clonotype has just a few counts. V and J are TRBV5-4 and TRBJ2-5; a weak D match, TRBD2 (5 bases). This CDR3 has 15 amino acids. CDR1 is SGHNT, CDR2 YYREEE, per germline (reference sequence). Deletions cut 0 bases from V and 5 bases from J, with 14 bases between. CDR3 amino acids: CASSLGAGLRETQYF. The DNA for the CDR3 is TGTGCCAGCAGCTTGGGGGCCGGACTTCGGGAGACCCAGTACTTC. Variable domain in full (rest from reference TRBV5-4 and TRBJ2-5): ETGVTQSPTHLIKTRGQQVTLRCSSQSGHNTVSWYQQALGQGPQFIFQYYREEENGRGNFPPRFSGLQFPNYSSELNVNALELDDSALYLCASSLGAGLRETQYFGPGTRLLVL.

Only one count was recorded for this clonotype. The chain has TRBV10-2 and TRBJ1-2; D ambiguous. CDR1 and CDR2 (germline): WSHSY, SAAADI. Between the trimmed V and J ends, which lost 7 bases and 2 bases, there was a span of 8 bases. The CDR3 has 12 residues. The CDR3 region has the DNA TGCGCCAGCAATCCGGACAACTATGGCTACACCTTC. As protein: CASNPDNYGYTF.

This clonotype has just a few counts. V and J are TRBV10-3 and TRBJ1-5; a weak D match, TRBD1 (6 bases). CDR3 length equals 14 residues. V was cut by 6 bases and J by 3 bases, with 12 bases left in between. The germline gives CDR1 ENHRY, CDR2 SYGVKD. The CDR3 coding sequence is TGTGCCATCAGGCACAGGGACGTCAATCAGCCCCAGCATTTT. This translates into CAIRHRDVNQPQHF.

This clonotype was found many times. This chain links TRBV7-2 with TRBJ2-1, with D hard to call. V was pared by 0 bases and J by 0 bases, with 9 bases between. CDR1 is SGHTA, CDR2 FQGNSA, per germline. The CDR3 length is 16 residues. CDR3 protein: CASSLAQARSYNEQFF. CDR3 DNA: TGTGCCAGCAGCTTAGCGCAGGCACGCTCCTACAATGAGCAGTTCTTC.

V gene TRBV20-1 combines with J gene TRBJ1-1; D call uncertain. Trimming cost V 5 bases and J 0 bases, with 19 bases left between them. The CDR3 has 16 residues. CDR1 and CDR2 from the germline V gene are DFQATT and SNEGSKA (reference sequence). CDR3 in DNA: TGCAGTGCTCTGAGCTCTCCTCTAACTATGAACACTGAAGCTTTCTTT. Translation: CSALSSPLTMNTEAFF.

The chain employs TRBV9 and TRBJ2-3; D is perhaps TRBD1 or TRBD2 (5 bases each). Germline V gene lookup returns CDR1 SGDLS and CDR2 YYNGEE. Trimming stripped 2 bases from V and 0 bases from J, with 10 bases between. This CDR3 region has 15 residues. This CDR3 is CASSVVGDSTDTQYF. The CDR3 nucleotides read TGTGCCAGCAGCGTTGTCGGGGACAGCACAGATACGCAGTATTTT.

This clonotype was detected many times. The V call is TRBV5-5, the J call TRBJ2-7, with D perhaps matching TRBD2 (5 bases). CDR1 is SGHKS and CDR2 is YYEKEE in the germline V gene (reference sequence). This CDR3 comprises 16 residues. Trimming shortened V by 4 bases and J by 0 bases, and 17 bases separated the two germline ends. The DNA for the CDR3 is TGTGCCAGCAGCCCCGGGGTGGGTAGGAGCTCCTACGAGCAGTACGTC. This sequence encodes CASSPGVGRSSYEQYV.

The chain recombines TRBV20-1 with TRBJ1-1; D perhaps matches TRBD1 (6 bases). V lost 0 bases and J 4 bases, leaving 18 bases between the germline ends. There are 16 residues in the CDR3. Germline CDR1 reads DFQATT; CDR2 reads SNEGSKA (reference sequence). The CDR3 loop reads CSARDLVSGDSTEAFF. The CDR3 DNA reads as TGCAGTGCTAGAGATTTGGTATCAGGGGATAGCACTGAAGCTTTCTTT.

This clonotype was seen ten or more times. The V gene is TRBV18, the J gene TRBJ1-1; possibly TRBD1 for D (5 bases). Per the germline V gene, CDR1 is KGHSH and CDR2 is LQKENI. This CDR3 is built from 14 residues. Between the trimmed V and J ends, which lost 6 bases and 4 bases, there was a span of 15 bases. This CDR3 reads CASSSGSLGTEAFF. In DNA form, the CDR3 reads TGTGCCAGCTCTTCAGGGTCCTTGGGCACTGAAGCTTTCTTT.

This clonotype has just a few counts. The rearrangement joins TRBV29-1 to TRBJ2-2, with TRBD1 matching 7 bases. This CDR3 contains 14 residues. Germline V gives CDR1 SQVTM, CDR2 ANQGSEA. J gave up 0 bases and V 7 bases, and 5 bases lay outside the gene matches. The CDR3 protein is CSAYRGPNTGELFF. CDR3 nucleotides: TGCAGCGCATACAGGGGACCGAACACCGGGGAGCTGTTTTTT.

There are many counts of this clonotype. This chain connects TRBV7-6 to TRBJ2-3; D might be TRBD2 (5 bases). The CDR3 covers 14 residues. CDR1 is SGHVS, CDR2 FNYEAQ, per germline. Trimming removed 5 bases at V and 4 bases at J, with 13 bases between. CDR3 nucleotides: TGTGCCAGCAGCCATCGGACGGGATCAGATACGCAGTATTTT. This sequence encodes CASSHRTGSDTQYF.

This clonotype occurred many times. The chain combines TRBV9 with TRBJ2-3; 8 bases fit TRBD1. This CDR3 spans 15 amino acids. With 0 bases clipped from V and 1 base from J, the junction kept 1 base outside the gene matches. CDR1 is SGDLS and CDR2 is YYNGEE in the germline V gene. In DNA, the CDR3 is TGTGCCAGCAGCGTAGAGGGACAGGGCACAGATACGCAGTATTTT. Its translation: CASSVEGQGTDTQYF.

V and J are TRBV29-1 and TRBJ1-1; 8 nucleotides align to TRBD1. CDR1 and CDR2 from the germline V gene are SQVTM and ANQGSEA. The V segment lost 3 bases and the J segment 5 bases; nucleotides outside the gene matches: 5. This CDR3 has 13 amino acids. CDR3 nucleotides: TGCAGCGTTGATCAGGGGGCGCGGACTGAAGCTTTCTTT. Translated, it gives CSVDQGARTEAFF.

This clonotype has a count of ten or more. The chain is built from TRBV6-2 or TRBV6-3 and TRBJ1-5; D is undetermined. In germline, CDR1 is MNHEY, CDR2 SVGEGT. V was clipped by 5 bases and J by 5 bases, with 7 bases between them. This CDR3 spans 12 amino acids. CDR3 sequence: CASSEADQPQHF. The CDR3 nucleotides are TGTGCCAGCAGTGAGGCAGATCAGCCCCAGCATTTT.

This clonotype occurred a few times. This sequence joins TRBV6-6 and TRBJ1-4; D is unclear. CDR3 size: 15 residues. Trimming pared 6 bases from V and 8 bases from J, leaving 19 bases between. CDR1 is MNHNY and CDR2 is SVGAGI in the germline V gene (reference sequence). Written as DNA, the CDR3 is TGTGCCAGCAGCTCTCTGGGTCTACGGGAGGAAAAACTGTTTTTT. This translates into CASSSLGLREEKLFF.

This clonotype has only a few counts. The chain joins TRBV5-6 to TRBJ1-1; D perhaps matches TRBD1 (5 bases). The CDR3 spans 15 residues. The germline gives CDR1 SGHDT, CDR2 YYEEEE. V was clipped by 1 base and J by 6 bases, with 16 bases between them. The CDR3 spells CASSLRRLIGAEAFF. The CDR3 DNA reads TGTGCCAGCAGCTTGCGGAGACTCATAGGGGCTGAAGCTTTCTTT.

CDR3 amino acids: CASSIGGDYTFSYNEQFF. The CDR3, as DNA: TGTGCCAGTAGTATAGGGGGAGACTATACATTCTCCTACAATGAGCAGTTCTTC. This rearrangement joins TRBV19 to TRBJ2-1, with D possibly matching TRBD2 (5 bases). Trimming pared 1 base from V and 0 bases from J, leaving 16 bases between. This CDR3 comprises 18 residues. In germline, CDR1 is LNHDA, CDR2 SQIVND (reference sequence). Together with reference TRBV19 and TRBJ2-1, the CDR3 gives the full variable domain: DGGITQSPKYLFRKEGQNVTLSCEQNLNHDAMYWYRQDPGQGLRLIYYSQIVNDFQKGDIAEGYSVSREKKESFPLTVTSAQKNPTAFYLCASSIGGDYTFSYNEQFFGPGTRLTVL.

This clonotype was recorded at least ten times. The chain recombines TRBV6-4 with TRBJ2-1; 12 positions agree with TRBD2. V shed 6 bases, J shed 2 bases, and the junction held 5 bases outside the gene matches. The germline CDR1 and CDR2 sequences are MRHNA and SNTAGT. The CDR3 consists of 16 residues. The DNA for the CDR3 is TGTGCCAGCAGCCGACTAGCGGGGGACCCCTACAATGAGCAGTTCTTC. Amino acid sequence: CASSRLAGDPYNEQFF.